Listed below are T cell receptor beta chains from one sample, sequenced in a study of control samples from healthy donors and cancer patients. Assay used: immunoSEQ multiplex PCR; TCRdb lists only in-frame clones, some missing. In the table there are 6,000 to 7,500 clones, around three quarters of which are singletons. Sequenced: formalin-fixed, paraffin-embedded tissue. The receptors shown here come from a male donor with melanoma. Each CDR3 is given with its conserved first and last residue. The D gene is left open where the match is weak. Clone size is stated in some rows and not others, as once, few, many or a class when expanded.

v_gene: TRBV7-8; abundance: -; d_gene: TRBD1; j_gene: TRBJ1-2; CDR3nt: TGTGCCAGCAGCTTAGACCGGGACAGGAACTATGGCTACACCTTC; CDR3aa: CASSLDRDRNYGYTF
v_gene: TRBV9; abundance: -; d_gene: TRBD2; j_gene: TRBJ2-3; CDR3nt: TGTGCCAGCAGCGCGGGACTAGCGGGTTTCACAGATACGCAGTATTTT; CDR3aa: CASSAGLAGFTDTQYF
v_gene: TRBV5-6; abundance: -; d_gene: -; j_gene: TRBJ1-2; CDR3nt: TGTGCCAGCTTACCTCAGAGGGGCGGTGGCTACACCTTC; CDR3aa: CASLPQRGGGYTF
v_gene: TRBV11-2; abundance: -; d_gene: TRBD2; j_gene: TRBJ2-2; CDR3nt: TGTGCCAGCGGACTAGCGGGAGCGGTCGGGGAGCTGTTTTTT; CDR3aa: CASGLAGAVGELFF
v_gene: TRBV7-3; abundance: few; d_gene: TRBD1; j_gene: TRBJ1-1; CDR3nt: TGTGCCAGCAGCTCAGGGGGCACTGAAGCTTTCTTT; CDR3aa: CASSSGGTEAFF
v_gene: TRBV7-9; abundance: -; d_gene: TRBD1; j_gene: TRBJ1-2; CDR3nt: TGTGCCAGCAGCTCCACCGGGACAGGGGGCGATTGGATCTTC; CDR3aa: CASSSTGTGGDWIF
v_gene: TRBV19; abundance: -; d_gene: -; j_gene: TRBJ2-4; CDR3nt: TGTGCCAGTAATGACCCCGGAGTCAAAAACATTCAGTACTTC; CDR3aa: CASNDPGVKNIQYF
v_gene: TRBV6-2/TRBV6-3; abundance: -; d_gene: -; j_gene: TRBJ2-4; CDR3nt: TGTGCCAGCAGCAACCTCCCCTGGCGGGGGCCCGCCAAAAACATTCAGTACTTC; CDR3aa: CASSNLPWRGPAKNIQYF
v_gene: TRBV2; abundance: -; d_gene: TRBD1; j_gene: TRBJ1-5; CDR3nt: TGTGCCAGCAGTGACGCGAGGGCAGGGGGCGGCGTGGGCAATCAGCCCCAGCATTTT; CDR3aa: CASSDARAGGGVGNQPQHF
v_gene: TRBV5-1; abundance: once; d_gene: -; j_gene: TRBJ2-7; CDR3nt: TGCGCCAGCAGCTCCCTGGGTGGGGTTTACGAGCAGTACTTC; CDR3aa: CASSSLGGVYEQYF